The table lists the clone carrying this T cell receptor (beta chain) with a few counts. This record comes from a study of T cells after yellow fever vaccination. Study details: SMART-Seq v4 Ultra Low Input handled preparation of low-cell-number fractions.

Template switching by 5'RACE produced TCR cDNA, adding a universal primer site and UMIs. TCRdb called the 5' RACE reads again in MiXCR, with one record for every CDR3 protein. The data contain just under 600,000 distinct CDR3 sequences, roughly 13% of them seen just once; the ten biggest clones take up over 12%. Trimming pared 5 bases from V and 2 bases from J, leaving 8 bases between. Looked up from germline, CDR1 is WNHNN and CDR2 is SYGVQD (reference sequence). The CDR3 is made up of 13 amino acids. The sample was PBMCs, taken on the day of the yellow fever booster vaccination. V gene TRBV10-1 combines with J gene TRBJ2-3; D not resolved. The TCR originated in a man younger than 40 who received the YFV17D yellow fever vaccine. The CDR3, as DNA: TGCGCCAGCAGTCCGAGGATCACAGATACGCAGTATTTT. Its protein is CASSPRITDTQYF.